A selection of T cell receptor beta chains follows, all from one sample in a study of T cell responses to AZD1222 COVID-19 vaccine. Assay used: immunoSEQ multiplex PCR; TCRdb lists only in-frame clones, some missing. The sample lists 110,000 or so clones, around 88% occurring once. The sequencing here drew on peripheral blood, taken 28 days after the second AZD1222 dose. The source of these receptors is an adult who received the AZD1222 COVID-19 vaccine. Each CDR3 is given with its conserved first and last residue. Each record gives: CDR3 protein, V gene, J gene.

CDR3: CASSLVAPTGQFTEAFF
V: TRBV7-6
J: TRBJ1-1

CDR3: CASSGGHGDSSYEQYF
V: TRBV19
J: TRBJ2-7

CDR3: CASSRVNTEAFF
V: TRBV7-9
J: TRBJ1-1

CDR3: CASRRTENEKLFF
V: TRBV28
J: TRBJ1-4

CDR3: CASSRDSNQPQHF
V: TRBV7-8
J: TRBJ1-5

CDR3: CASSLRGAGSYNEQFF
V: TRBV9
J: TRBJ2-1

CDR3: CASSLGDRLMGNGYTF
V: TRBV5-1
J: TRBJ1-2

CDR3: CASSLDASWEMRSDTQYF
V: TRBV7-9
J: TRBJ2-3

CDR3: CASSGTASNGYTF
V: TRBV5-1
J: TRBJ1-2

CDR3: CASSLVNTGELFF
V: TRBV11-3
J: TRBJ2-2

CDR3: CASSLWTGGIVKLFF
V: TRBV28
J: TRBJ1-4

CDR3: CASSLVGVFEEQFF
V: TRBV5-6
J: TRBJ2-1

CDR3: CASLGQGQETQYF
V: TRBV5-1
J: TRBJ2-5

CDR3: CASSYSTGESSYEQYF
V: TRBV6-5
J: TRBJ2-7

CDR3: CASSNTGEIYEQYF
V: TRBV11-1
J: TRBJ2-7

CDR3: CASSEVRTGEIGYGYTF
V: TRBV6-1
J: TRBJ1-2

CDR3: CASSGPKGGYNEQFF
V: TRBV9
J: TRBJ2-1

CDR3: CASSLLGTANEKLFF
V: TRBV7-9
J: TRBJ1-4

CDR3: CASRTENRDEQYF
V: TRBV2
J: TRBJ2-7

CDR3: CASRATPWGTEAFF
V: TRBV3-1/TRBV3-2
J: TRBJ1-1

CDR3: CATSRTSGRGNEQFF
V: TRBV15
J: TRBJ2-1

CDR3: CASSQQQGENIQYF
V: TRBV18
J: TRBJ2-4

CDR3: CASSLSGPNTEAFF
V: TRBV18
J: TRBJ1-1

CDR3: CASSGQGGGYYNSPLHF
V: TRBV6-1
J: TRBJ1-6

CDR3: CASSPPYNGDRENEQFF
V: TRBV18
J: TRBJ2-1

CDR3: CASSEWGVKAFF
V: TRBV25-1
J: TRBJ1-1

CDR3: CASSHLKRRAEAFF
V: TRBV11-2
J: TRBJ1-1

CDR3: CASSQVGGTNSGNTIYF
V: TRBV4-1
J: TRBJ1-3

CDR3: CAWRGFRGYGEAFF
V: TRBV30
J: TRBJ1-1

CDR3: CASSLVGVSGNTIYF
V: TRBV7-9
J: TRBJ1-3

CDR3: CASSLTLGTGSHGYTF
V: TRBV7-9
J: TRBJ1-2

CDR3: CASSERQLSSPLHF
V: TRBV11-2
J: TRBJ1-6

CDR3: CASSPPGRMHTIYF
V: TRBV7-9
J: TRBJ1-3

CDR3: CASSPGTGELFF
V: TRBV11-3
J: TRBJ2-2

CDR3: CASSLREHTEAFF
V: TRBV27
J: TRBJ1-1

CDR3: CASTSGGSTDTQYF
V: TRBV7-2
J: TRBJ2-3

CDR3: CASSGAWREGSYEQYF
V: TRBV6-2/TRBV6-3
J: TRBJ2-7

CDR3: CATSRDMGQGVYEQYF
V: TRBV15
J: TRBJ2-7

CDR3: CASSFSSYGYTF
V: TRBV5-4
J: TRBJ1-2

CDR3: CASSLGPEGRGYEQYF
V: TRBV5-1
J: TRBJ2-7

CDR3: CASSPILGPPSTDTQYF
V: TRBV18
J: TRBJ2-3

CDR3: CASSPGGQAEAFF
V: TRBV18
J: TRBJ1-1

CDR3: CASRRTDTTGSNYNEQFF
V: TRBV7-9
J: TRBJ2-1

CDR3: CASSPGSGTSSEQFF
V: TRBV7-9
J: TRBJ2-1

CDR3: CASSPRGVPDKQYF
V: TRBV7-9
J: TRBJ2-7

CDR3: CASSQDKDFGVNEQFF
V: TRBV4-3
J: TRBJ2-1

CDR3: CASYTATNEKLFF
V: TRBV28
J: TRBJ1-4

CDR3: CASSPTLIQGNEQFF
V: TRBV6-4
J: TRBJ2-1

CDR3: CASSMYKSDTQYF
V: TRBV19
J: TRBJ2-3

CDR3: CASQGRAVGYTF
V: TRBV25-1
J: TRBJ1-2